The rows below give T cell receptor beta chains drawn from one sample of a study of cytomegalovirus exposure and HLA in healthy donors. Only in-frame clones appear in the TCRdb table, and some are missing; sequencing was by immunoSEQ multiplex PCR. The sample contains about 130,000 clones, about 8.5% of which appear only once. Source material: PBMCs. Receptor source: a man aged 40-55 years in good health and CMV-seronegative. Both conserved end residues are part of each CDR3. Expanded clones get a size class; other rows say once, few or many, or leave the size out.

clone_size,j_call,v_call,cdr3_aa
few,TRBJ1-1,TRBV27,CASSLSWGGISEAFF
NA,TRBJ2-2,TRBV5-1,CASSLFTGANTGELFF
few,TRBJ1-4,TRBV4-2,CASSGPGATNEKLFF
NA,TRBJ2-3,TRBV5-1,CASSPGLAMGDTQYF
NA,TRBJ2-5,TRBV27,CASRVGVAEETQYF
few,TRBJ2-5,TRBV13,CASSWGTSGGQETQYF
NA,TRBJ2-1,TRBV6-5,CASSYGSADNEQFF
NA,TRBJ2-3,TRBV19,CASRVTGRGTDTQYF
few,TRBJ1-6,TRBV7-2,CASSLSSGARRNSPLHF
NA,TRBJ2-1,TRBV19,CASTDGELYNEQFF
NA,TRBJ1-2,TRBV28,CASSPPGQHYGYTF
few,TRBJ2-5,TRBV7-9,CASSPHSGVQETQYF
few,TRBJ1-5,TRBV19,CASSVTGGNQPQHF
NA,TRBJ2-2,TRBV9,CASSVEPTGELFF
few,TRBJ1-1,TRBV18,CASSPSTGGVGSNTEAFF
few,TRBJ2-1,TRBV19,CASSPGGGNEQFF
NA,TRBJ1-6,TRBV30,CAWSAVRASGNSPLHF
NA,TRBJ2-1,TRBV5-1,CASSPGLAGGTEQFF
few,TRBJ1-2,TRBV2,CASSDVPGQRYGYTF
NA,TRBJ2-1,TRBV30,CAAQGDYNEQFF
many,TRBJ1-4,TRBV27,CASSYRATNEKLFF
NA,TRBJ2-3,TRBV7-6,CASSWTSGTDTQYF
few,TRBJ2-7,TRBV7-8,CASSSYRDIYEQYF
NA,TRBJ2-1,TRBV7-9,CASSPSGNNEQFF
NA,TRBJ1-1,TRBV6-1,CASSEEILMNTEAFF
NA,TRBJ2-7,TRBV4-3,CASSQEWRGAPYEQYF
few,TRBJ2-6,TRBV5-1,CASSSLRTSGGTGANVLTF
NA,TRBJ2-1,TRBV6-4,CASSLGGGSRNEQFF
few,TRBJ1-1,TRBV7-6,CASSQTGVATEAFF
NA,TRBJ1-1,TRBV6-5,CASSWTGLYDTEAFF
NA,TRBJ1-6,TRBV7-2,CASSLVPPPLHF
NA,TRBJ2-7,TRBV7-9,CASSLDRGLYEQYF
medium-sized,TRBJ1-5,TRBV4-1,CASSQDPEQGNIYNQPQHF
NA,TRBJ2-1,TRBV7-8,CASSLGTGTNEQFF
few,TRBJ2-1,TRBV10-1,CASSDLEADRYGEQFF
few,TRBJ2-7,TRBV11-2,CASSLFNTYEQYF
few,TRBJ2-7,TRBV2,CASSEGLPHEQYF
few,TRBJ2-1,TRBV15,CATSRVGRGPYNEQFF
NA,TRBJ2-1,TRBV19,CASSGTLNYNEQFF
few,TRBJ2-7,TRBV5-8,CASSSTRTGTYEQYF
NA,TRBJ1-2,TRBV5-5,CASSLGPTGVDGYTF
NA,TRBJ1-5,TRBV27,CASSFTGGNQPQHF
few,TRBJ2-1,TRBV14,CASRGQGNNEQFF
NA,TRBJ2-3,TRBV29-1,CSFVGWAERPTDTQYF
few,TRBJ2-7,TRBV6-1,CASSIQGVMVYEQYF
NA,TRBJ2-7,TRBV6-1,CASSPRERSYEQYF
few,TRBJ2-7,TRBV6-5,CASSSGTRPSEQYF
NA,TRBJ1-2,TRBV27,CASSLRGLRGYTF
NA,TRBJ1-6,TRBV13,CASSFRGSGNSPLHF
few,TRBJ2-5,TRBV7-9,CASSLVAVGTQYF
NA,TRBJ2-2,TRBV7-9,CASRRGGYTGELFF
few,TRBJ1-2,TRBV25-1,CASRRQGKVNYGYTF